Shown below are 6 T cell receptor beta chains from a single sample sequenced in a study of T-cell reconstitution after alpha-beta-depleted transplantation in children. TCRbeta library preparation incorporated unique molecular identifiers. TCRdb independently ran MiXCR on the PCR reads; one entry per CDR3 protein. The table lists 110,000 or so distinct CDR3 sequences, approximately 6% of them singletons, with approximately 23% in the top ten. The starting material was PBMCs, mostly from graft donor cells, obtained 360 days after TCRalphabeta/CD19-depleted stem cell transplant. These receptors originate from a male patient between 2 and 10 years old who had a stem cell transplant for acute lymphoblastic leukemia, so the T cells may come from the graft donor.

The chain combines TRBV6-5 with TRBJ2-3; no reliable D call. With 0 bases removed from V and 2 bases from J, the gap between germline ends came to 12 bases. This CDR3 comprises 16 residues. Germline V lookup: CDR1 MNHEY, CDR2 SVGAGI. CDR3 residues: CASSYSMQVPTDTQYF. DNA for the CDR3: TGTGCCAGCAGTTACTCGATGCAGGTCCCCACAGATACGCAGTATTTT.

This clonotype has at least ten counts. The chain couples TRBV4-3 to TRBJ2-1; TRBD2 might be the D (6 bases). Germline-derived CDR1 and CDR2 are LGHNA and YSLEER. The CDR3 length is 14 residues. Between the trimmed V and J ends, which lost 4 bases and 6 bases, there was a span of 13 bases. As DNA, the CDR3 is TGCGCCAGCAGCCGCCGGGGACTTTTCAATGAGCAGTTCTTC. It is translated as CASSRRGLFNEQFF.

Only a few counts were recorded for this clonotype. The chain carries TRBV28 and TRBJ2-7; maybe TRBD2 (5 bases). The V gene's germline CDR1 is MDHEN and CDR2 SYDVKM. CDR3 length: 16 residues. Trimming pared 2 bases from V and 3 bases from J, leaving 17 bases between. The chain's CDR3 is CASSLGLRGFYYEQYF. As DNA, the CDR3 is TGTGCCAGCAGTTTAGGTCTCCGGGGATTTTACTACGAGCAGTACTTC.

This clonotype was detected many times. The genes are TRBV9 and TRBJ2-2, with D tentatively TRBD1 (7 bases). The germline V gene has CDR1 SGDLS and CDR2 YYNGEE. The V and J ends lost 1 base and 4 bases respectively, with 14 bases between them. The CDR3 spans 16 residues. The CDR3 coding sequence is TGTGCCAGCAGCGTACCCCAGGGGGGTGGCACCGGGGAGCTGTTTTTT. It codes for CASSVPQGGGTGELFF.

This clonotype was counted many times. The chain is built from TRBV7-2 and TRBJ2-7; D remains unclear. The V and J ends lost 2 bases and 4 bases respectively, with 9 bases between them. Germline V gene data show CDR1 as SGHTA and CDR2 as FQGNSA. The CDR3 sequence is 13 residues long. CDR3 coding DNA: TGTGCCAGCAGCTTAACCCGGGCGTACGAGCAGTACTTC. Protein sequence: CASSLTRAYEQYF. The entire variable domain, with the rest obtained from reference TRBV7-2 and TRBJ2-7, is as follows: GAGVSQSPSNKVTEKGKDVELRCDPISGHTALYWYRQSLGQGLEFLIYFQGNSAPDKSGLPSDRFSAERTGGSVSTLTIQRTQQEDSAVYLCASSLTRAYEQYFGPGTRLTVT.

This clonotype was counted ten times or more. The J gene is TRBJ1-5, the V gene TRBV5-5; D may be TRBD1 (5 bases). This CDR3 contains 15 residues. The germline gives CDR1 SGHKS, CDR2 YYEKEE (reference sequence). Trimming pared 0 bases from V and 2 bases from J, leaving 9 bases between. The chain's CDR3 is CASSLAGNRNQPQHF. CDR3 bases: TGTGCCAGCAGCTTGGCAGGGAACCGCAATCAGCCCCAGCATTTT.